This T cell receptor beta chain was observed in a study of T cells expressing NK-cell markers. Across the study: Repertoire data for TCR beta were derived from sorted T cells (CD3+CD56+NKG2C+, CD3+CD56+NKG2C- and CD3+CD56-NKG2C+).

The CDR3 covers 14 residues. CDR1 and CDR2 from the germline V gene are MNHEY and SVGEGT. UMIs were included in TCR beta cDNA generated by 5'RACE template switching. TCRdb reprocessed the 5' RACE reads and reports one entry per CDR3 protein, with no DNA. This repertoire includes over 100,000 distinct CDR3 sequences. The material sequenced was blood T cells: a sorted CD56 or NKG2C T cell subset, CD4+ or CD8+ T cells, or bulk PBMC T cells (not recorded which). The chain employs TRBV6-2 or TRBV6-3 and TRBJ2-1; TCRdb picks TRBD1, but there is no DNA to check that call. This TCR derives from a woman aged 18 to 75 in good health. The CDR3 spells CASTTGQDSNEQFF.